The 27 T cell receptor beta chains below were found in one sample sequenced in a study of cytomegalovirus exposure and HLA in healthy donors. PCR primers comprised 60 Vbeta and 13 Jbeta primers. The assay was immunoSEQ multiplex PCR, and TCRdb's table has in-frame clones only and misses some. Counted here are about 150,000 clones, 64% occurring once; the ten biggest clones make up about 2.9%. Sequencing input: PBMCs. The receptors come from a woman aged 25 to 39 in good health and CMV-seropositive.

V gene TRBV6-1 combines with J gene TRBJ1-5; TRBD1 might be the D (5 bases). There are 12 residues in the CDR3. The V end was cut by 6 bases, the J end by 7 bases, with 10 bases between. In germline, CDR1 is MNHNS, CDR2 SASEGT. DNA for the CDR3: TGTGCCAGCAGCCTGACAGTGCAGCCCCAGCATTTT. Translated, it gives CASSLTVQPQHF.

This clone was observed a handful of times. This chain connects TRBV28 to TRBJ1-2, with 7 bases fitting TRBD1. V shed 1 base, J shed 2 bases, and the junction held 4 bases outside the gene matches. Germline-derived CDR1 and CDR2 are MDHEN and SYDVKM. The CDR3 loop spans 15 amino acids. In DNA form, the CDR3 reads TGTGCCAGCAGTTTATTTCAGGGGGAGAACTATGGCTACACCTTC. Protein sequence: CASSLFQGENYGYTF.

Concerning this clone itself: Other DNA sequences of this sample code for an identical CDR3. V usage is TRBV30 and J usage is TRBJ2-1; D remains unclear. From germline, CDR1 is GTSNPN and CDR2 SVGIG (reference sequence). V was clipped by 1 base and J by 7 bases, with 5 bases between them. The CDR3 totals 11 residues. The CDR3 sequence: CAWSAGNEQFF. For the CDR3, the DNA is TGTGCCTGGAGTGCCGGGAATGAGCAGTTCTTC.

The V call is TRBV29-1, the J call TRBJ2-5, with unresolved D. From germline, CDR1 is SQVTM and CDR2 ANQGSEA. CDR3 length: 12 residues. V lost 7 bases and J 5 bases, leaving 14 bases between the germline ends. The CDR3 nucleotides are TGCAGCGCCCCCTGGTCCGGGGAGACCCAGTACTTC. Protein sequence: CSAPWSGETQYF.

Only one count was recorded for this clone. The gene calls are TRBV5-1 and TRBJ2-1, with TRBD2 matching 7 bases. Germline CDR1 reads SGHRS; CDR2 reads YFSETQ. CDR3 length equals 18 residues. After removal of 4 bases from V and 5 bases from J, the junction contained 18 bases not matched to a gene. CDR3 nucleotides: TGCGCCAGCAGCCTCGAATCGGGCGGGAGTATAGCCCACAATGAGCAGTTCTTC. Protein: CASSLESGGSIAHNEQFF.

In DNA, the CDR3 is TGTGCCAGCAGCTTAGTCAACACAGATACGCAGTATTTT. Its translation is CASSLVNTDTQYF. The chain carries TRBV7-2 and TRBJ2-3; D call uncertain. The CDR3 is 13 amino acids. V was shortened by 1 base and J by 2 bases, with 4 bases between the two germline ends. Germline V gene lookup returns CDR1 SGHTA and CDR2 FQGNSA.

The CDR3 DNA is TGTGCCAGCAGCCCGCTTCGCGGGTCTAGCACAGATACGCAGTATTTT. As protein: CASSPLRGSSTDTQYF. The chain has TRBV7-6 and TRBJ2-3; possibly TRBD2 for D (5 bases). Trimming cost V 5 bases and J 0 bases, with 15 bases left between them. The CDR3 runs 16 residues. The V gene's germline CDR1 is SGHVS and CDR2 FNYEAQ.

This clone turned up a few times. The genes are TRBV29-1 and TRBJ2-1, with 9 bases aligning to TRBD2. CDR1 is SQVTM, CDR2 ANQGSEA, per germline. Germline trimming cut 5 bases from V and 7 bases from J; bases unmatched to any gene: 3. The CDR3 contains 12 residues. The CDR3 DNA follows: TGCAGCGTTCGCGGGGGGGAAAATGAGCAGTTCTTC. It yields the protein CSVRGGENEQFF.

The J gene is TRBJ2-1, the V gene TRBV4-2, with 10 bases lining up with TRBD2. CDR1 is LGHNA and CDR2 is YNFKEQ in the germline V gene. The CDR3 length is 15 residues. Trimming took 4 bases from V and 4 from J; bases not matched to a gene: 4. CDR3 nucleotide sequence: TGTGCCAGCAGCCCATCTAGCGGGGGTTACAATGAGCAGTTCTTC. Translated, it gives CASSPSSGGYNEQFF.

The chain recombines TRBV21-1 with TRBJ1-5. TRBV21-1 is listed as a pseudogene. This CDR3 is built from 16 residues. The CDR3 DNA sequence: TGTGCCAGCAGCAAAAACCCGGGGTTGGACAATCAGCCCCAGCATTTT. This encodes CASSKNPGLDNQPQHF.

This clone was recorded once. V gene TRBV30 combines with J gene TRBJ2-5; D ambiguous. The J call is doubtful: the DNA matches TRBJ2-7 better. This CDR3 has 11 residues. Germline lookup yields CDR1 GTSNPN and CDR2 SVGIG (reference sequence). Here the CDR3 DNA reads TGTGCCTGGACTACCCCATACGAGCAGTACTTC. Translating gives CAWTTPYEQYF.

This clone was picked up one time. The chain combines TRBV7-9 with TRBJ1-1, with TRBD1 matching over 7 bases. The CDR3 totals 16 residues. Trimming took 0 bases from V and 4 from J; bases not matched to a gene: 8. CDR1 is SEHNR and CDR2 is FQNEAQ in the germline V gene (reference sequence). CDR3 sequence: CASSLALTGVRTEAFF. The DNA for the CDR3 is TGTGCCAGCAGCTTAGCGTTAACAGGGGTCCGCACTGAAGCTTTCTTT.

This rearrangement joins TRBV28 to TRBJ2-2, with unresolved D. Germline V lookup: CDR1 MDHEN, CDR2 SYDVKM. Trimming shortened V by 5 bases and J by 4 bases, and 5 bases separated the two germline ends. The CDR3 consists of 12 residues. CDR3 coding DNA: TGTGCCAGCAGTCTGTTCACCGGGGAGCTGTTTTTT. It translates to CASSLFTGELFF.

This clone occurred a few times. CDR3 region: CASSSRTGPNYEQYF. The CDR3 bases are TGTGCCAGCTCCTCCCGGACAGGCCCAAACTACGAGCAGTACTTC. J is TRBJ2-7 and V is TRBV18; 7 nucleotides line up with TRBD1. The CDR3 contains 15 residues. CDR1 and CDR2 from the germline V gene are KGHSH and LQKENI. V trimming: 6 bases; J trimming: 3 bases; junction bases outside the gene matches: 11.

J is TRBJ2-3 and V is TRBV5-1; possibly TRBD1 for D (6 bases). The length of the CDR3 is 17 residues. Germline V gives CDR1 SGHRS, CDR2 YFSETQ. Deletions cut 5 bases from V and 3 bases from J, with 22 bases between. DNA for the CDR3: TGCGCCAGCAGATCGAGCCCGAGACAGGACACGACAGATACGCAGTATTTT. It specifies CASRSSPRQDTTDTQYF.

The chain combines TRBV5-1 with TRBJ1-6; D uncertain. The length of the CDR3 is 14 residues. Trimming took 4 bases from V and 6 from J, leaving 11 bases between them. The germline CDR1 and CDR2 sequences are SGHRS and YFSETQ. The CDR3 region is CASSRGSLNSPLHF. DNA of the CDR3: TGCGCCAGCAGCCGTGGGAGTCTTAATTCACCCCTCCACTTT.

This rearrangement joins TRBV5-8 to TRBJ2-7; tentatively, D is TRBD2 (5 bases). CDR1 is SGHTS and CDR2 is YDEGEE in the germline V gene. This CDR3 contains 12 residues. The germline V and J ends were trimmed by 4 bases and 11 bases, with 16 bases remaining between them. Written as DNA, the CDR3 is TGTGCCAGCAGCCCAGCAGTAGCGAAGGAGTACTTC. It encodes CASSPAVAKEYF.

Only a few counts were recorded for this clone. The chain couples TRBV11-2 to TRBJ2-2; 7 bases align to TRBD1. The germline gives CDR1 SGHAT, CDR2 FQNNGV. This CDR3 contains 15 residues. V lost 3 bases, J lost 2 bases, and 3 bases stayed unmatched. The CDR3 here is CASSLGQTNTGELFF. The CDR3, as DNA: TGTGCCAGCAGCTTGGGACAGACAAACACCGGGGAGCTGTTTTTT.

The V call is TRBV4-1, the J call TRBJ2-5, with 9 bases identical to TRBD1. Trimming cost V 4 bases and J 4 bases; bases outside gene matches: 10. The germline gives CDR1 MGHRA, CDR2 YSYEKL. CDR3 length: 16 amino acids. The CDR3, as DNA: TGCGCCAGCAGCCTCAAGACAGGGGGTGGGGGAGAGACCCAGTACTTC. The encoded protein is CASSLKTGGGGETQYF.

The chain joins TRBV5-1 to TRBJ2-7; weak D call: TRBD2 (5 bases). The CDR3 spans 17 residues. Deletions cut 0 bases from V and 2 bases from J, with 18 bases between. Germline values: CDR1 SGHRS, CDR2 YFSETQ. The CDR3 bases are TGCGCCAGCAGCTTGGCCCCTACGCAGGTCGGGGCCTACGAGCAGTACTTC. As protein: CASSLAPTQVGAYEQYF.

This chain joins TRBV20-1 and TRBJ1-2, with unresolved D. This CDR3 contains 11 residues. V dropped 6 bases and J dropped 6 bases, with 11 bases sitting between them. Per the germline V gene, CDR1 is DFQATT and CDR2 is SNEGSKA (reference sequence). The CDR3 region has the DNA TGCAGTGCACCCCGCGGGGATGGCTACACCTTC. Protein product: CSAPRGDGYTF.

This chain uses TRBV28 with TRBJ1-4; unclear D gene. The CDR3 is 13 amino acids. Per germline, CDR1 MDHEN and CDR2 SYDVKM. Between the trimmed V and J ends, which lost 2 bases and 8 bases, there was a span of 9 bases. This chain's CDR3 is CASSLPGFEKLFF. The CDR3 region has the DNA TGTGCCAGCAGTTTACCAGGTTTCGAAAAACTGTTTTTT. Looking up the rest from reference TRBV28 and TRBJ1-4 gives the full variable domain: DVKVTQSSRYLVKRTGEKVFLECVQDMDHENMFWYRQDPGLGLRLIYFSYDVKMKEKGDIPEGYSVSREKKERFSLILESASTNQTSMYLCASSLPGFEKLFFGSGTQLSVL.

The CDR3 DNA reads as TGTGCCAGCAAGGAGGGACATGGCTACACCTTC. It yields the protein CASKEGHGYTF. V and J are TRBV28 and TRBJ1-2; a possible D gene is TRBD1 (5 bases). CDR1 and CDR2 (germline): MDHEN, SYDVKM. CDR3 size: 11 residues. V was shortened by 7 bases and J by 6 bases, with 9 bases between the two germline ends.

A few counts support this clone. The chain is built from TRBV7-6 and TRBJ1-4; D call uncertain. Trimming left V 5 bases short and J 6 bases short, with 13 bases between. Germline V gives CDR1 SGHVS, CDR2 FNYEAQ. CDR3 length: 14 amino acids. CDR3 in DNA: TGTGCCAGCAGCAGAGACGGAGCCTATGAAAAACTGTTTTTT. This sequence encodes CASSRDGAYEKLFF.

This clone was seen a handful of times. CDR3 sequence reads: CASSLWGGETQYF. The CDR3, as DNA: TGTGCCAGCAGCTTGTGGGGGGGGGAGACCCAGTACTTC. The chain recombines TRBV7-2 with TRBJ2-5, with 7 bases identical to TRBD2. Germline assignment: CDR1 SGHTA and CDR2 FQGNSA. V lost 3 bases, J lost 5 bases, and 3 bases stayed unmatched. The CDR3 loop spans 13 amino acids.

In its sample, this clone was seen a few times. The chain joins TRBV7-2 to TRBJ2-1, with TRBD2 matching 7 bases. V lost 0 bases to trimming and J lost 6 bases; unmatched junction nucleotides: 2. Germline V gene lookup returns CDR1 SGHTA and CDR2 FQGNSA. This CDR3 spans 14 amino acids. CDR3 loop: CASSLAGGRNEQFF. Here the CDR3 DNA reads TGTGCCAGCAGCTTAGCGGGAGGGCGCAATGAGCAGTTCTTC.

J is TRBJ1-5 and V is TRBV18; 9 positions match TRBD1. The CDR3 sequence is 13 residues long. The J segment lost 10 bases and the V segment lost 6 bases, leaving 7 bases of the junction unmatched. The germline CDR1 and CDR2 sequences are KGHSH and LQKENI. The CDR3 DNA reads TGTGCCAGCTCTTACAGGGGGCTCGGCCCCCAGCATTTT. Its translation: CASSYRGLGPQHF.